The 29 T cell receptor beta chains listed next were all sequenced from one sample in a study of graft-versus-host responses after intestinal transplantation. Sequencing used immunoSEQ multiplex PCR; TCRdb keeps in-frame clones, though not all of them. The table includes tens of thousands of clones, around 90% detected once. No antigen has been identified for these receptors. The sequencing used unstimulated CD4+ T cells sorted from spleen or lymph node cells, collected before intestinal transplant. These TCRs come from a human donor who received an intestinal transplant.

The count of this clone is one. The CDR3 DNA reads TGTGCCAGCTCACCCCAGGAGACAGGGGTACGTTCTGAAAAACTGTTTTTT. Amino acid sequence: CASSPQETGVRSEKLFF. This chain uses TRBV18 with TRBJ1-4; 8 bases align to TRBD1. The CDR3 spans 17 residues. In germline, CDR1 is KGHSH, CDR2 LQKENI. V lost 3 bases and J lost 7; bases outside the gene matches: 13.

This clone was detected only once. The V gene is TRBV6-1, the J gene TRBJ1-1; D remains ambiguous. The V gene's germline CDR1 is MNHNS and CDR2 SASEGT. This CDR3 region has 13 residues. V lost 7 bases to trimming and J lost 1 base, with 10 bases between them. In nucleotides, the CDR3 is TGTGCCAGCACCCGGACGGGGAACACTGAAGCTTTCTTT. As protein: CASTRTGNTEAFF.

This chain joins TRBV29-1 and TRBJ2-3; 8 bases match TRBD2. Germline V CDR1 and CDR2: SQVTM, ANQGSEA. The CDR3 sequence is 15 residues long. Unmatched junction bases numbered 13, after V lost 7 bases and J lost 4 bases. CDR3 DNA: TGCAGCGCCTCCCGGGGGGGCAGGGCAGCAGATACGCAGTATTTT. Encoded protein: CSASRGGRAADTQYF.

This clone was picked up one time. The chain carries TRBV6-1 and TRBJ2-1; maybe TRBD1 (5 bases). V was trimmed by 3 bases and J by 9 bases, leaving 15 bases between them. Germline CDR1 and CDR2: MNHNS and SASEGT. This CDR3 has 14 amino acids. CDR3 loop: CASSDLLTQAEQFF. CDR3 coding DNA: TGTGCCAGCAGTGACCTGTTAACACAGGCTGAGCAGTTCTTC.

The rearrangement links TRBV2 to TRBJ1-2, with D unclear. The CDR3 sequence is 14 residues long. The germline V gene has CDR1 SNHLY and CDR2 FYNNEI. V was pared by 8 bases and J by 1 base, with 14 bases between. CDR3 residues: CASRVGQVNYGYTF. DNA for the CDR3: TGTGCCAGCCGGGTCGGGCAGGTTAACTATGGCTACACCTTC.

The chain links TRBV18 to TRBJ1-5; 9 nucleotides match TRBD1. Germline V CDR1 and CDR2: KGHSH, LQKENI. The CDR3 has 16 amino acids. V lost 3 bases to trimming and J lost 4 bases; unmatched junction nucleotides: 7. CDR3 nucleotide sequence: TGTGCCAGCTCACCTATGGGACAGGGCGGGAATCAGCCCCAGCATTTT. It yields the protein CASSPMGQGGNQPQHF.

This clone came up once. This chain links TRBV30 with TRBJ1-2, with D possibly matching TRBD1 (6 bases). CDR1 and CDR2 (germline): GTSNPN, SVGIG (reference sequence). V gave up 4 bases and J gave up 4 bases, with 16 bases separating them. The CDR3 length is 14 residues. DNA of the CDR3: TGTGCCTGGAAACAGGGCGTGTACTCCTATGGCTACACCTTC. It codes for CAWKQGVYSYGYTF.

The CDR3: CASSVAQGGGYTF. CDR3 nucleotide sequence: TGTGCCAGCAGTGTAGCGCAGGGGGGAGGCTACACCTTC. The chain joins TRBV25-1 to TRBJ1-2; 7 bases fit TRBD1. Germline CDR1 reads MGHDK; CDR2 reads SYGVNS. V lost 4 bases to trimming and J lost 8 bases; unmatched junction nucleotides: 7. The CDR3 extends over 13 amino acids.

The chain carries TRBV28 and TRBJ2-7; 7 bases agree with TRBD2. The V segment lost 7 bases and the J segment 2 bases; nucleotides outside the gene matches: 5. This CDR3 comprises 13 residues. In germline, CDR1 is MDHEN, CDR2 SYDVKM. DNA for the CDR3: TGTGCCAGCAATGGGAGGGTTCCCTACGAGCAGTACTTC. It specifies CASNGRVPYEQYF.

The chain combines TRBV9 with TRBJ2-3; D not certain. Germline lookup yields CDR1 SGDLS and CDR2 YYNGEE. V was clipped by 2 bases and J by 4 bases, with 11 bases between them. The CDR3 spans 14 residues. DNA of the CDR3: TGTGCCAGCAGCGTTTTGGGGTGGGCAGATACGCAGTATTTT. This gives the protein CASSVLGWADTQYF.

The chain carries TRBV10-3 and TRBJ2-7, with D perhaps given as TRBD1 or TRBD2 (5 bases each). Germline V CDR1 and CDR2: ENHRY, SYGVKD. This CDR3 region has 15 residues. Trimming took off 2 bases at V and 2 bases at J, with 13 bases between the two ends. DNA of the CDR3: TGTGCCATCAGTGAGGGGGGATCCCGACCCTACGAGCAGTACTTC. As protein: CAISEGGSRPYEQYF.

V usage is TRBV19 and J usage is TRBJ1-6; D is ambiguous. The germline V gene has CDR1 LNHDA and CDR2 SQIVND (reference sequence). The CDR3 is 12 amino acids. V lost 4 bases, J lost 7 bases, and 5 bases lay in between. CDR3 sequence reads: CASSTGNSPLHF. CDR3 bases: TGTGCCAGTAGTACGGGGAATTCACCCCTCCACTTT.

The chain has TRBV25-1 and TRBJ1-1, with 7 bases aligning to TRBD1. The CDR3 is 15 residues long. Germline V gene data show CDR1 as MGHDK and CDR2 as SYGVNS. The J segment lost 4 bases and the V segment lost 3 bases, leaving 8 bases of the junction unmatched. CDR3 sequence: CASSDGQGGSTEAFF. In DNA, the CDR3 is TGTGCCAGCAGTGACGGTCAAGGGGGCAGCACTGAAGCTTTCTTT.

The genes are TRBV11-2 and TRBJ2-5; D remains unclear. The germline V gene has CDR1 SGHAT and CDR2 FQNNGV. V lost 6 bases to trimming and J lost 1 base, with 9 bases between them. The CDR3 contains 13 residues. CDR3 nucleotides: TGTGCCAGCAGTAGATGGGGCCAAGAGACCCAGTACTTC. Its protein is CASSRWGQETQYF.

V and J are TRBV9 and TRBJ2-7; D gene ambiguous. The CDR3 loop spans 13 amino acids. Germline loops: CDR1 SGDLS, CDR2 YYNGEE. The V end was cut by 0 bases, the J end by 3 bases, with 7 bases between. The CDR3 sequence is CASSVDEGYEQYF. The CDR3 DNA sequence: TGTGCCAGCAGCGTAGATGAAGGCTACGAGCAGTACTTC. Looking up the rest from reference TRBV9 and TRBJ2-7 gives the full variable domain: DSGVTQTPKHLITATGQRVTLRCSPRSGDLSVYWYQQSLDQGLQFLIQYYNGEERAKGNILERFSAQQFPDLHSELNLSSLELGDSALYFCASSVDEGYEQYFGPGTRLTVT.

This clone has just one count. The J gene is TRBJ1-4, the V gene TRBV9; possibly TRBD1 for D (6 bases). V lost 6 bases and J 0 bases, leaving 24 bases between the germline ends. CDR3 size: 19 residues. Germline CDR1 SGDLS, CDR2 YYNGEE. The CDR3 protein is CASTRGRTSGQATNEKLFF. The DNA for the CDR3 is TGTGCCAGCACCAGGGGCCGTACCTCAGGCCAGGCAACTAATGAAAAACTGTTTTTT.

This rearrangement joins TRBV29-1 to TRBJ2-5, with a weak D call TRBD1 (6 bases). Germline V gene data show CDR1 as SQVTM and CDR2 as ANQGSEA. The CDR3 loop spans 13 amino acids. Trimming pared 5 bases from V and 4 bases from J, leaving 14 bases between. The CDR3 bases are TGCAGCGTTCGTACACAGGGAAGAGAGACCCAGTACTTC. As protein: CSVRTQGRETQYF. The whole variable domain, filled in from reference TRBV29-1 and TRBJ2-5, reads SAVISQKPSRDICQRGTSLTIQCQVDSQVTMMFWYRQQPGQSLTLIATANQGSEATYESGFVIDKFPISRPNLTFSTLTVSNMSPEDSSIYLCSVRTQGRETQYFGPGTRLLVL.

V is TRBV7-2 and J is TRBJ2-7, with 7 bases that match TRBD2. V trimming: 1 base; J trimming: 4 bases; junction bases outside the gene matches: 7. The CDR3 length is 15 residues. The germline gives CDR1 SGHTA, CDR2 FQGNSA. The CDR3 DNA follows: TGTGCCAGCAGCTTAGTTGGCGGGAGCGGGTACGAGCAGTACTTC. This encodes CASSLVGGSGYEQYF.

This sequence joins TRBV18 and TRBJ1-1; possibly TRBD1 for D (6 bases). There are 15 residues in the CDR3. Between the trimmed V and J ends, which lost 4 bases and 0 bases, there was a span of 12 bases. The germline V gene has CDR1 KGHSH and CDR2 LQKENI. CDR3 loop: CASSLDRYLNTEAFF. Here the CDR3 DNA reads TGTGCCAGCTCACTGGACAGATATCTGAACACTGAAGCTTTCTTT.

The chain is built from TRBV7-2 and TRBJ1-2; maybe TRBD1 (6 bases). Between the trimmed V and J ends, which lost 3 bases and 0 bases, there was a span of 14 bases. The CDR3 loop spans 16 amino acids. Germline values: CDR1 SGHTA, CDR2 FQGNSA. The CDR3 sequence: CASSLEQGRANYGYTF. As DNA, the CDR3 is TGTGCCAGCAGCTTGGAACAGGGTCGAGCTAACTATGGCTACACCTTC.

CDR3 protein: CASSPTTHGQPQHF. For the CDR3, the DNA is TGTGCCAGTAGTCCTACCACCCACGGTCAGCCCCAGCATTTT. The V and J genes are TRBV19 and TRBJ1-5; D is unresolved. Germline CDR1 reads LNHDA; CDR2 reads SQIVND (reference sequence). Trimming left V 5 bases short and J 6 bases short, with 14 bases between. The CDR3 is made up of 14 amino acids.

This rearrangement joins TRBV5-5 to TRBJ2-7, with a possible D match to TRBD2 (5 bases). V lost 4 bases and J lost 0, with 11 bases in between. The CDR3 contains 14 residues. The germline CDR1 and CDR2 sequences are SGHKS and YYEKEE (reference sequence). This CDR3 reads CASSPTSGSYEQYF. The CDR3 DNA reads TGTGCCAGCAGCCCGACGAGCGGCTCCTACGAGCAGTACTTC.

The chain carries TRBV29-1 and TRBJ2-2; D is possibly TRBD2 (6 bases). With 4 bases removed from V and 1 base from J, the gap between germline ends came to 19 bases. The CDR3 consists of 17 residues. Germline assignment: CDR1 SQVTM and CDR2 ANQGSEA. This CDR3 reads CSVGGAVRERNTGELFF. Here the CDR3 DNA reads TGCAGCGTTGGTGGGGCTGTACGGGAGCGGAACACCGGGGAGCTGTTTTTT.

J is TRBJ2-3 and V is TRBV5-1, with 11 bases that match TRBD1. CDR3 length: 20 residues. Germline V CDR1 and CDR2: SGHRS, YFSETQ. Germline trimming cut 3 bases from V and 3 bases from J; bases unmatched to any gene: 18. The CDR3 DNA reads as TGCGCCAGCAGCTCTCTCGGACAGGGGGCGTCGGATAGCGGGACAGATACGCAGTATTTT. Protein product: CASSSLGQGASDSGTDTQYF.

CDR3 nucleotide sequence: TGCGCCAGCAGCTTGGGTCCAGTGAACATGAACACTGAAGCTTTCTTT. It encodes CASSLGPVNMNTEAFF. This chain joins TRBV5-1 and TRBJ1-1, with D hard to call. The CDR3 loop spans 16 amino acids. The germline CDR1 and CDR2 sequences are SGHRS and YFSETQ. The V end lost 0 bases, the J end lost 0 bases, and 12 bases lay between the germline ends.

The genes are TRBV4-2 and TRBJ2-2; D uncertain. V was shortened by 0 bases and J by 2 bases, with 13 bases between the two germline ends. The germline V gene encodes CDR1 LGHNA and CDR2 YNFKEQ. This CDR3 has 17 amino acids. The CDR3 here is CASSQEPMGPNTGELFF. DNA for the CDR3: TGTGCCAGCAGCCAAGAACCCATGGGCCCAAACACCGGGGAGCTGTTTTTT.

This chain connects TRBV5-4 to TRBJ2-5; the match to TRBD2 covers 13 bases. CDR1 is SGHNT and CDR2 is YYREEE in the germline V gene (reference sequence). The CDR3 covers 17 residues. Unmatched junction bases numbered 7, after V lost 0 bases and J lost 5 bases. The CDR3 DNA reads TGTGCCAGCAGCTTGGCTGGGGGACTAGCGGGACGGGAGACCCAGTACTTC. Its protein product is CASSLAGGLAGRETQYF.

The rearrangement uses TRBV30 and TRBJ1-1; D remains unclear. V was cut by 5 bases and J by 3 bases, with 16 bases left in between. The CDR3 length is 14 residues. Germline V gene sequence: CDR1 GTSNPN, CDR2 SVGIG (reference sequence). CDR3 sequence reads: CAWGKPNRDTEAFF. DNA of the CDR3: TGTGCCTGGGGGAAACCTAATAGGGACACTGAAGCTTTCTTT.

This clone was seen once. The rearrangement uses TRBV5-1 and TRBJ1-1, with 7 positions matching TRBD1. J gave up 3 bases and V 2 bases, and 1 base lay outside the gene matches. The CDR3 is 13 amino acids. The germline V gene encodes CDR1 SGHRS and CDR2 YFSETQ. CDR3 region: CASSLDRDTEAFF. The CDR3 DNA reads TGCGCCAGCAGCTTAGACAGGGACACTGAAGCTTTCTTT.